A selection of T cell receptor beta chains follows, all from one sample in a study of T cell responses to AZD1222 COVID-19 vaccine. Generated by immunoSEQ multiplex PCR, the TCRdb table keeps only in-frame clones and is missing some. This table holds about 110,000 clones, roughly nine tenths found once. Material: peripheral blood, obtained on day 0 of AZD1222 vaccination. These receptors all come from an adult in good health. CDR3s include the opening cysteine and the closing phenylalanine or tryptophan. A D gene is named only where the DNA matches it firmly. For some rows the clone size is stated as once, few or many, or as a class when expanded; others skip it.

TRBJ2-1 TRBV5-4 . . TGTGCCAGCAGCTTACGGGGTCCAGGGCAGTTCTTC CASSLRGPGQFF
TRBJ1-1 TRBV5-1 once . TGCGCCAGCTCAAGGGGGGGAGTCCTGAACACTGAAGCTTTCTTT CASSRGGVLNTEAFF
TRBJ2-3 TRBV7-6 . . TGTGCCAGCAGCTTAGCCCAGGGCGGGGGCTACACAGATACGCAGTATTTT CASSLAQGGGYTDTQYF
TRBJ1-1 TRBV9 . . TGTGCCAGCAGCGGGGCTGTCGGTGGCACTGAAGCTTTCTTT CASSGAVGGTEAFF
TRBJ1-1 TRBV10-3 . . TGTGCCATCAGTGAGACCTCCGGACCTGAAGCTTTCTTT CAISETSGPEAFF
TRBJ2-1 TRBV15 . . TGTGCCACCAGCAGACCCGGGGTAGGCAATGAGCAGTTCTTC CATSRPGVGNEQFF
TRBJ2-5 TRBV6-5 . . TGTGCCAGCAACGAAGGAACCGCGGCGAGGGAGACCCAGTACTTC CASNEGTAARETQYF
TRBJ2-1 TRBV5-1 once . TGCGCCAGCAGCTTGGGGCAGGGGATGAACAATGAGCAGTTCTTC CASSLGQGMNNEQFF
TRBJ2-3 TRBV5-1 . . TGCGCCAGCAGCTTGGGGATTGGTGGGGCAGATACGCAGTATTTT CASSLGIGGADTQYF
TRBJ1-5 TRBV12-3/TRBV12-4 . . TGTGCCAGCGGTTACCCCAATCAGCCCCAGCATTTT CASGYPNQPQHF
TRBJ1-1 TRBV14 . . TGTGCCAGCAGCCAAGTATTCCGGCACACTGAAGCTTTCTTT CASSQVFRHTEAFF
TRBJ2-5 TRBV20-1 . . TGCAGTGCTAGTCAGACGGGAGAGACCCAGTACTTC CSASQTGETQYF
TRBJ1-3 TRBV19 . . TGTGCCACAATACCAAAGTTCTCTGGAAACACCATATATTTT CATIPKFSGNTIYF
TRBJ1-2 TRBV30 . TRBD1 TGTGCCTGGACCAAACTTGGGACAGGGAGATCAGTGGATGGCTACACCTTC CAWTKLGTGRSVDGYTF
TRBJ2-1 TRBV28 . . TGTGCCAGCAGGTTACAGATAATCAATGAGCAGTTCTTC CASRLQIINEQFF
TRBJ1-3 TRBV4-1 . . TGCGCCAGCAGCCAAGGGCAGGTTGGAAACACCATATATTTT CASSQGQVGNTIYF
TRBJ2-7 TRBV7-8 few . TGTGCCAGCAGCTTAGCTCGGCTCTACGAGCAGTACTTC CASSLARLYEQYF
TRBJ1-4 TRBV5-1 . . TGCGCCAGCAGCTTGTTACCAACTAATGAAAAACTGTTTTTT CASSLLPTNEKLFF
TRBJ2-7 TRBV4-1 . . TGCGCCAGCAGCCCCGACAGCTCCTACGAGCAGTACTTC CASSPDSSYEQYF
TRBJ1-2 TRBV15 . . TGTGCCACCAGCAGAGATCTGGCTCATGGCTACACCTTC CATSRDLAHGYTF
TRBJ1-2 TRBV27 . . TGTGCCAGCAGTCCAGAGGGTGATGGCTACACCTTC CASSPEGDGYTF
TRBJ2-7 TRBV5-6 once . TGTGCCAGCAGCTCCGGACCGCGATACGAGCAGTACTTC CASSSGPRYEQYF
TRBJ1-4 TRBV28 . . TGTGCCAGCAGTTTAGTTCGGGAAAAACTGTTTTTT CASSLVREKLFF
TRBJ1-2 TRBV4-1 . . TGCGCCAGCAGCCAAGATCCTGATGAATCGAGCGGCTACACCTTC CASSQDPDESSGYTF
TRBJ1-1 TRBV10-1 . . TGCGCCAGCAGTGAGTCCGCGATCACTGAAGCTTTCTTT CASSESAITEAFF
TRBJ2-5 TRBV4-1 . TRBD1 TGCGCCAGCAGTGCCGGGACAGAGTTCGAGACCCAGTACTTC CASSAGTEFETQYF
TRBJ1-1 TRBV10-3 . . TGTGCCATCAAGTCGAGGGGGGGTGGCACTGAAGCTTTCTTT CAIKSRGGGTEAFF
TRBJ1-6 TRBV27 medium-sized . TGTGCCAGCAGTGAACAGGGCGGGATGGATTCACCCCTCCACTTT CASSEQGGMDSPLHF
TRBJ1-2 TRBV27 . TRBD1 TGTGCCAGTAGGACAGGCCAATATGGCTACACCTTC CASRTGQYGYTF
TRBJ2-7 TRBV7-9 . . TGTGCCAGCAGCGCCCGACCGGTGTACGAGCAGTACTTC CASSARPVYEQYF
TRBJ1-1 TRBV5-5 . . TGTGCCAGCAGTTTAGGCCAGGCGGGGAACACTGAAGCTTTCTTT CASSLGQAGNTEAFF
TRBJ1-1 TRBV6-5 . TRBD1 TGTGCCAGCACCCTACGGCAGGGGGCCTCTGCTTTCTTT CASTLRQGASAFF
TRBJ2-7 TRBV20-1 . TRBD2 TGCAGTGGGAGACTAGCTCGGGAGCAGTACTTC CSGRLAREQYF
TRBJ2-7 TRBV3-1/TRBV3-2 . . TGTGCCAGCAGCCAAGCAAGGTCAGGCTACGAGCAGTACTTC CASSQARSGYEQYF
TRBJ1-1 TRBV29-1 . . TGCAGCGTTAAATTACACAGGAACACTGAAGCTTTCTTT CSVKLHRNTEAFF
TRBJ1-5 TRBV7-8 . TRBD1 TGTGCCAGCAGGCACCGGGACAGGGGGTTGCCCCAGCATTTT CASRHRDRGLPQHF
TRBJ1-3 TRBV7-8 . . TGTGCCAGCAGCTTTAGTGGGACACGAGTCTCTGGAAACACCATATATTTT CASSFSGTRVSGNTIYF
TRBJ2-7 TRBV30 . . TGTGCCTGGAGTGTTGGAATGGGGGAGCAGTACTTC CAWSVGMGEQYF
TRBJ2-7 TRBV5-1 . . TGCGCCAGCAGAGGGGCAGGGATCTACGAGCAGTACTTC CASRGAGIYEQYF
TRBJ1-2 TRBV2 . . TGTGCCAGCAGTGAATGGGAACAGTCCTATGGCTACACCTTC CASSEWEQSYGYTF
TRBJ2-7 TRBV5-6 . . TGTGCCAGCAGCCCACTCAACTACGAGCAGTACTTC CASSPLNYEQYF
TRBJ1-1 TRBV6-6 few TRBD1 TGTGCCAGCAGTCGGGAGTGGACAGGGGTCATCCTGTACACTGAAGCTTTCTTT CASSREWTGVILYTEAFF
TRBJ1-5 TRBV10-3 . TRBD1 TGTGCCATCAGCGACCAGGGGGATCAGCCCCAGCATTTT CAISDQGDQPQHF
TRBJ2-1 TRBV13 . TRBD1 TGTGCCAGCAGCCCAGCGGGACAGGGATACTACAATGAGCAGTTCTTC CASSPAGQGYYNEQFF
TRBJ1-5 TRBV10-1 . TRBD1 TGCGCCAGCAGTGAGGCAGGGGGACCCCAGCATTTT CASSEAGGPQHF
TRBJ1-1 TRBV7-9 . TRBD1 TGTGCCAGCAGCCTGTCCCCGGGACAGGGGGGACGGAACACTGAAGCTTTCTTT CASSLSPGQGGRNTEAFF
TRBJ2-7 TRBV6-5 once TRBD2 TGTGCCAGCAGGCAAGCGGGAGGCTACGAGCAGTACTTC CASRQAGGYEQYF
TRBJ2-7 TRBV15 . TRBD2 TGTGCCACCAGCGTATCTAGCGGGAGCGCCTACGAGCAGTACTTC CATSVSSGSAYEQYF
TRBJ1-1 TRBV6-5 . . TGTGCCAGCAGTCCACACAAGAACACTGAAGCTTTCTTT CASSPHKNTEAFF